Below, 13 T cell receptor beta chains from the same sample are listed, as sequenced in a study of glioma-infiltrating T cells. Using RNA template, CDR3s of TCR alpha and beta were amplified with iRepertoire arm-PCR. TCRdb re-called the multiplex PCR reads with MiXCR, one entry per CDR3 protein. The table has around 130,000 distinct CDR3 sequences, 24% seen once. The sample comprised glioma tissue, nonneoplastic brain tissue, or PBMCs (not recorded which). The receptors originated from a human donor with low-grade glioma or glioblastoma, undergoing nonglioma brain surgery, or in good health (not recorded which).

The J gene is TRBJ1-1, the V gene TRBV7-3; no clear D gene. The CDR3 is made up of 15 amino acids. Germline assignment: CDR1 SGHTA and CDR2 FQGTGA. Trimming took off 1 base at V and 0 bases at J, with 9 bases between the two ends. Written as DNA, the CDR3 is TGTGCCAGCAGCTTAATGCCGGGGATGAACACTGAAGCTTTCTTT. Translated, it gives CASSLMPGMNTEAFF.

Comment on this clonotype: A much larger clone sits a single nucleotide away, making a read error possible. The chain couples TRBV27 to TRBJ2-1, with TRBD1 identical over 10 bases. This CDR3 is 13 amino acids long. Germline lookup yields CDR1 MNHEY and CDR2 SMNVEV (reference sequence). After removal of 4 bases from V and 8 bases from J, the junction contained 2 bases not matched to a gene. The CDR3 DNA sequence: TGTGCCAGCAGTTCGGACAGGGGGTATGAGCAGTTCTTC. As protein: CASSSDRGYEQFF.

As regards this clonotype: The CDR3 carries no conserved terminal phenylalanine or tryptophan, so it likely arises from a read error. J is TRBJ1-6 and V is TRBV28, with TRBD1 matching over 7 bases. The CDR3 sequence is 17 residues long. The V gene's germline CDR1 is MDHEN and CDR2 SYDVKM. After removal of 3 bases from V and 1 base from J, the junction contained 6 bases not matched to a gene. The CDR3 DNA reads as TGTGCCAGCAGTTTTCTCTACAGGGGATCCTATAATTCACCCCTCCACCTT. As protein: CASSFLYRGSYNSPLHL.

This clonotype showed up just a few times. This chain links TRBV18 with TRBJ1-1, with D possibly matching TRBD1 (5 bases). The length of the CDR3 is 14 residues. Germline V CDR1 and CDR2: KGHSH, LQKENI. Trimming took 1 base from V and 1 from J, leaving 7 bases between them. This CDR3 reads CASSPLQGNTEAFF. CDR3 coding DNA: TGTGCCAGCTCACCACTTCAGGGGAACACTGAAGCTTTCTTT.

To note about this clonotype: The germline gene is not matched at one end of the junction; a read error may be the cause. The genes are TRBV7-8 and TRBJ2-1; 9 positions agree with TRBD2. Germline values: CDR1 SGHVS, CDR2 FQNEAQ. The CDR3 runs 16 residues. CDR3 sequence: CSSSSLRGGRYNEQFF. DNA for the CDR3: TGTTCCAGCAGCTCCCTGCGGGGGGGGCGGTACAATGAGCAGTTCTTC.

The chain has TRBV28 and TRBJ1-1; D is undetermined. This CDR3 region has 14 residues. Trimming left V 5 bases short and J 6 bases short, with 16 bases between. CDR1 and CDR2 (germline): MDHEN, SYDVKM. CDR3: CASSRPRRQPEAFF. Here the CDR3 DNA reads TGTGCCAGCAGTCGCCCACGGAGGCAACCTGAAGCTTTCTTT.

At least ten counts were recorded for this clonotype. The gene calls are TRBV6-1 and TRBJ1-6, with a possible D match to TRBD1 (5 bases). The CDR3 spans 15 residues. CDR1 and CDR2 from the germline V gene are MNHNS and SASEGT. The germline V and J ends were trimmed by 7 bases and 10 bases, with 20 bases remaining between them. In DNA, the CDR3 is TGTGCCAGCACCCCCCCGGGACCGAGGCGGTCACCCCTCCACTTT. It specifies CASTPPGPRRSPLHF.

This clonotype was detected a few times. This chain connects TRBV12-3 or TRBV12-4 to TRBJ1-1; possibly TRBD1 for D (5 bases). This CDR3 is built from 14 residues. V gave up 6 bases and J gave up 1 base, with 12 bases separating them. The CDR3 nucleotides read TGTGCCAGCAGCAGTAACCAGGGGAACACTGAAGCTTTCTTT. Encoded protein: CASSSNQGNTEAFF.

This clonotype was seen at least ten times. V usage is TRBV28 and J usage is TRBJ1-6; weak D call: TRBD1 (6 bases). Germline-derived CDR1 and CDR2 are MDHEN and SYDVKM. V dropped 5 bases and J dropped 7 bases, with 15 bases sitting between them. The CDR3 runs 15 residues. The CDR3 spells CASSIRDNTNSPLHF. The CDR3 bases are TGTGCCAGCAGTATCCGGGACAACACAAATTCACCCCTCCACTTT.

This clonotype occurred a few times. This rearrangement joins TRBV7-8 to TRBJ2-7, with TRBD1 matching 9 bases. CDR1 is SGHVS, CDR2 FQNEAQ, per germline. This CDR3 has 14 amino acids. Unmatched junction bases numbered 8, after V lost 5 bases and J lost 6 bases. CDR3 sequence (DNA): TGTGCCAGCAGCCCGCGGACAGGGGAGGGCGAGCAGTACGTC. This encodes CASSPRTGEGEQYV.

A few counts support this clonotype. The CDR3 is CASRDRNTEAFF. The CDR3, as DNA: TGTGCCAGCCGGGACAGGAACACTGAAGCTTTCTTT. This rearrangement joins TRBV2 to TRBJ1-1, with 7 nucleotides matching TRBD1. V lost 8 bases to trimming and J lost 1 base; unmatched junction nucleotides: 1. The CDR3 is made up of 12 amino acids. Germline loops: CDR1 SNHLY, CDR2 FYNNEI. Full variable domain (outside the CDR3, taken from reference TRBV2 and TRBJ1-1): EPEVTQTPSHQVTQMGQEVILRCVPISNHLYFYWYRQILGQKVEFLVSFYNNEISEKSEIFDDQFSVERPDGSNFTLKIRSTKLEDSAMYFCASRDRNTEAFFGQGTRLTVV.

The genes are TRBV10-3 and TRBJ2-3; D possibly corresponds to TRBD1 (6 bases). Trimming took 3 bases from V and 4 from J, leaving 8 bases between them. CDR3 length: 13 amino acids. Germline V gene lookup returns CDR1 ENHRY and CDR2 SYGVKD. The CDR3: CAISEGGSDTQYF. The CDR3 DNA follows: TGTGCCATCAGTGAAGGGGGTTCAGATACGCAGTATTTT.

This clonotype was found a few times. The genes are TRBV7-3 and TRBJ2-5; a possible D gene is TRBD1 (6 bases). Trimming took 5 bases from V and 2 from J, leaving 15 bases between them. This CDR3 has 15 amino acids. Germline-derived CDR1 and CDR2 are SGHTA and FQGTGA. CDR3 sequence reads: CASSTSPGQQETQYF. The CDR3 DNA follows: TGTGCCAGCAGCACCTCCCCAGGACAGCAAGAGACCCAGTACTTC.